These 30 T cell receptor beta chains came from one sample sequenced in a study of T cells in women clearing cervical HPV infection. TCRdb's copy holds only in-frame clones and misses some; the assay was immunoSEQ multiplex PCR. This sample's table has tens of thousands of clones. Sequencing used blood buffy coat. These receptors were taken from a woman aged 18-70 years with a cervical HPV16 infection that either progressed to CIN3+ or cleared (not recorded which).

As regards this clone: Coverage ceases 3 residues before the CDR3 finishes, and the germline J gene fills in the end. This chain connects TRBV6-1 to TRBJ2-7; D perhaps matches TRBD1 (6 bases). The CDR3 length is 18 residues. Germline assignment: CDR1 MNHNS and CDR2 SASEGT. Trimming removed 0 bases at V and 3 bases at J, with 21 bases between. Incomplete CDR3 DNA: TGTGCCAGCAGTGAAGCCCGGGGCAGGGGCTCTTATGGCTACGAG. Translating gives CASSEARGRGSYGYE. The CDR3, in full, reads CASSEARGRGSYGYEQYF.

Remarks on this clone: The CDR3 end lies 3 residues beyond the end of the read and is filled in from the germline J gene. The genes are TRBV5-5 and TRBJ2-6, with D unresolved. Germline lookup yields CDR1 SGHKS and CDR2 YYEKEE (reference sequence). Trimming removed 6 bases from V and 0 bases from J, with 10 bases in between. The CDR3 runs 15 residues. The DNA read from the CDR3 is TGTGCCAGCACTTTTGAGGCCTCTGGGGCCAACGTC. Its protein product is CASTFEASGANV. The whole CDR3 region reads CASTFEASGANVLTF.

In the case of this clone: The sequenced fragment ends 3 residues before the CDR3 boundary, so the rest is inferred from the germline J gene. This sequence joins TRBV20-1 and TRBJ2-5; TRBD2 is a possible D gene (5 bases). V lost 2 bases to trimming and J lost 4 bases, with 14 bases between them. Germline V gene sequence: CDR1 DFQATT, CDR2 SNEGSKA (reference sequence). The CDR3 contains 14 residues. CDR3 sequence reads: CSARPRELGETQYF. The CDR3 DNA, read in part, is TGCAGTGCTAGACCCCGAGAACTAGGAGAGACC.

Turning to this clone: The DNA ends 3 residues before the CDR3 does, and the rest of the CDR3 is filled in from the germline J gene. V and J are TRBV5-5 and TRBJ2-1, with D unclear. V lost 0 bases to trimming and J lost 9 bases, with 13 bases between them. Germline loops: CDR1 SGHKS, CDR2 YYEKEE (reference sequence). This CDR3 comprises 14 residues. The covered CDR3 bases are TGTGCCAGCAGCTTGGTAGGGCAGTGGAGTGAG. The encoded protein is CASSLVGQWSE. The full CDR3 reads CASSLVGQWSEQFF.

Comments on this clone: The sequence runs out 3 residues before the end of the CDR3; the remainder is reconstructed from the germline J gene. The rearrangement uses TRBV7-3 and TRBJ2-1; 7 bases line up with TRBD1. Germline trimming cut 3 bases from V and 7 bases from J; bases unmatched to any gene: 0. CDR1 is SGHTA and CDR2 is FQGTGA in the germline V gene. The CDR3 is 12 amino acids. The CDR3 bases that were read are TGTGCCAGCAGCTTGGGACAGAATGAG. Amino acids: CASSLGQNE. The CDR3, in full, reads CASSLGQNEQFF.

Details on this clone: The CDR3 is cut off 3 residues early in the read; its end comes from the germline J gene. This chain uses TRBV4-2 with TRBJ2-7; 8 bases fit TRBD2. The junction had 22 bases not matched to a gene; V was cut back by 4 bases and J by 2 bases. Germline V gene data show CDR1 as LGHNA and CDR2 as YNFKEQ. CDR3 length equals 20 residues. The DNA read from the CDR3 is TGTGCCAGCAGCCCCTCAATGATGAGCGGGAGTCGACGAAAACCCTACGAG. This sequence encodes CASSPSMMSGSRRKPYE. The full CDR3 protein reads CASSPSMMSGSRRKPYEQYF.

For this clone: The read ends 3 residues before the CDR3 terminus; that terminus is restored from the germline J gene. V and J are TRBV20-1 and TRBJ2-3; D might be TRBD2 (6 bases). V shed 7 bases and J shed 0 bases, with 11 bases lying between them. Germline V gives CDR1 DFQATT, CDR2 SNEGSKA (reference sequence). CDR3 size: 13 residues. Partial CDR3 DNA: TGCAGTGTGGGTAGCGGAAGCACAGATACG. Its translation: CSVGSGSTDT. The complete CDR3 protein is CSVGSGSTDTQYF.

Note on this clone: The CDR3 goes on 3 residues after the read ends, and that part is filled in from the germline J gene. The chain couples TRBV10-3 to TRBJ1-5; TRBD1 agrees at 7 bases. The CDR3 is 15 residues long. V was pared by 6 bases and J by 3 bases, with 8 bases of the junction left unmatched. CDR1 ENHRY and CDR2 SYGVKD come from the germline V gene. CDR3 protein: CAISEDRSYNQPQHF. CDR3 DNA, as far as it was read: TGTGCCATCAGCGAGGACAGGTCCTACAATCAGCCC.

Details on this clone: The read ends 3 residues early relative to the CDR3; the germline J gene fills the gap. J is TRBJ2-5 and V is TRBV7-3; TRBD2 matches 9 bases. V lost 1 base, J lost 0 bases, and 3 bases stayed unmatched. Per germline, CDR1 SGHTA and CDR2 FQGTGA. This CDR3 comprises 16 residues. This CDR3 reads CASSLKRGADQETQYF. Incomplete CDR3 DNA: TGTGCCAGCAGCTTAAAGCGGGGGGCCGACCAAGAGACC.

Worth noting for this clone: The missing CDR3 end, 3 residues past where the read stops, is filled in from the germline J gene. The chain employs TRBV5-4 and TRBJ1-1; 7 bases fit TRBD1. Unmatched junction bases numbered 9, after V lost 4 bases and J lost 3 bases. The CDR3 totals 15 residues. From germline, CDR1 is SGHNT and CDR2 YYREEE (reference sequence). Partial CDR3 DNA: TGTGCCAGCAGCACCCGACAGGGAGGGCACACTGAA. It translates to CASSTRQGGHTE. The full-length CDR3 reads as CASSTRQGGHTEAFF.

Notes on this clone: The CDR3 end lies 3 residues beyond the end of the read and is filled in from the germline J gene. Distinct nucleotide sequences in the sample also encode this CDR3. The rearrangement uses TRBV19 and TRBJ2-1, with 8 bases identical to TRBD2. V was clipped by 5 bases and J by 4 bases; unmatched bases: 19. The CDR3 is 19 residues long. In germline, CDR1 is LNHDA, CDR2 SQIVND (reference sequence). The sequenced CDR3 bases are TGTGCCAGTAGTCCATACCCACCCTCCCTAGCGGGCCAATACAATGAG. It yields the protein CASSPYPPSLAGQYNE. The full-length CDR3 reads as CASSPYPPSLAGQYNEQFF. The whole variable domain, remainder taken from reference TRBV19 and TRBJ2-1, is DGGITQSPKYLFRKEGQNVTLSCEQNLNHDAMYWYRQDPGQGLRLIYYSQIVNDFQKGDIAEGYSVSREKKESFPLTVTSAQKNPTAFYLCASSPYPPSLAGQYNEQFFGPGTRLTVL.

Concerning this clone itself: The read finishes 3 residues shy of the CDR3 end, and the germline J gene is used to complete it. The genes are TRBV20-1 and TRBJ2-3, with D maybe TRBD1 (6 bases). This CDR3 contains 14 residues. From germline, CDR1 is DFQATT and CDR2 SNEGSKA (reference sequence). The CDR3 loop reads CSASGHRDQETQYF. Partial CDR3 DNA: TGCAGTGCTAGCGGCCACAGGGACCAAGAGACG.

Turning to this clone: The read gets to within 3 residues of the CDR3 end, and the germline J gene fills in the rest. The chain combines TRBV19 with TRBJ2-3; TRBD2 agrees at 8 bases. The CDR3 sequence is 17 residues long. CDR1 is LNHDA and CDR2 is SQIVND in the germline V gene (reference sequence). The CDR3 region is CASSIVGLAGLQETQYF. Incomplete CDR3 DNA: TGTGCCAGTAGTATAGTCGGGCTAGCGGGTTTACAAGAGACG.

A remark on this clone: Sequencing ends 3 residues short of the CDR3 end; the germline J gene provides the rest. This rearrangement joins TRBV18 to TRBJ2-1, with 11 nucleotides matching TRBD2. The ends lost 1 base at V and 7 bases at J; junction bases unmatched: 0. CDR1 KGHSH and CDR2 LQKENI come from the germline V gene. The CDR3 spans 14 residues. CDR3 residues: CASSPLAGGNEQFF. The sequenced part of the CDR3 DNA is TGTGCCAGCTCACCACTAGCGGGAGGGAATGAG.

In regard to this clone: The DNA ends 3 residues before the CDR3 does, and the rest of the CDR3 is filled in from the germline J gene. The V and J genes are TRBV12-3 or TRBV12-4 and TRBJ2-7; D is possibly TRBD2 (5 bases). Trimming cost V 5 bases and J 6 bases, with 11 bases left between them. The CDR3 covers 12 residues. The DNA read from the CDR3 is TGTGCCAGCAGTCAGGAAGGAGGCGAG. Amino acids: CASSQEGGE. The full CDR3 protein reads CASSQEGGEQYF.

Worth noting for this clone: The read ends 3 residues shy of where the CDR3 ends; the end is completed using the germline J gene. The genes are TRBV18 and TRBJ1-1; TRBD1 is a possible D gene (6 bases). The ends were cut back, 3 bases at V and 1 base at J, with 9 bases in the middle. The CDR3 is 14 residues long. Germline V CDR1 and CDR2: KGHSH, LQKENI. The CDR3 spells CASSPRTENTEAFF. Partial CDR3 DNA: TGTGCCAGCTCACCTAGGACAGAGAACACTGAA.

For this clone: The sequenced fragment ends 3 residues before the CDR3 boundary, so the rest is inferred from the germline J gene. The genes are TRBV7-7 and TRBJ2-2, with 8 bases matching TRBD1. V gave up 6 bases and J gave up 1 base; unmatched junction bases: 4. The CDR3 loop spans 15 amino acids. The germline V gene has CDR1 SSHAT and CDR2 FNYEAQ (reference sequence). The CDR3 loop reads CASSSGQGNTGELFF. The sequenced part of the CDR3 DNA is TGTGCCAGCAGTTCTGGACAGGGGAACACCGGGGAG. The complete variable domain, with remaining parts taken from reference TRBV7-7 and TRBJ2-2, reads GAGVSQSPRYKVTKRGQDVTLRCDPISSHATLYWYQQALGQGPEFLTYFNYEAQPDKSGLPSDRFSAERPEGSISTLTIQRTEQRDSAMYRCASSSGQGNTGELFFGEGSRLTVL.

As to this clone: The read finishes 3 residues shy of the CDR3 end, and the germline J gene is used to complete it. The chain couples TRBV20-1 to TRBJ2-1; 10 bases map to TRBD2. CDR1 and CDR2 from the germline V gene are DFQATT and SNEGSKA (reference sequence). The CDR3 is 19 amino acids. J was trimmed by 2 bases and V by 1 base; bases with no gene match: 14. The CDR3 DNA, read in part, is TGCAGTGCTAGAGCCGAGGGGCCTAGCGGGAGAATTACCTACAATGAG. Protein: CSARAEGPSGRITYNE. The full CDR3 protein reads CSARAEGPSGRITYNEQFF.

Turning to this clone: The CDR3 is cut off 3 residues early in the read; its end comes from the germline J gene. The J gene is TRBJ2-3, the V gene TRBV28; 9 bases fit TRBD1. V lost 5 bases and J lost 2; bases outside the gene matches: 11. Germline V lookup: CDR1 MDHEN, CDR2 SYDVKM. The CDR3 length is 17 residues. Incomplete CDR3 DNA: TGTGCCAGCAGTCTCGGACAGGGGAGAAGGCTCACAGATACG. Translating it yields CASSLGQGRRLTDT. The full CDR3 reads CASSLGQGRRLTDTQYF.

About this clone: The read is 3 residues too short to cover the CDR3 end, so that end is filled in from the germline J gene. The rearrangement links TRBV2 to TRBJ2-3, with 8 bases lining up with TRBD1. The CDR3 length is 15 residues. V shed 7 bases, J shed 1 base, and the junction held 7 bases outside the gene matches. Germline-derived CDR1 and CDR2 are SNHLY and FYNNEI. The CDR3 loop is CASIGGTGGTDTQYF. The sequenced CDR3 bases are TGTGCCAGCATAGGCGGGACAGGAGGCACAGATACG.

For this clone: The CDR3 extends 3 residues past the end of the read, so its final part is completed from the germline J gene. V and J are TRBV7-9 and TRBJ2-4, with TRBD1 matching 9 bases. Per germline, CDR1 SEHNR and CDR2 FQNEAQ (reference sequence). The CDR3 loop spans 14 amino acids. The CDR3 here is CASSWGQGNYGQYF. CDR3 DNA (partial): TGTGCCAGCAGCTGGGGACAGGGTAACTATGGT.

Concerning this clone itself: From the germline J gene comes the end of the CDR3, since the read stops 3 residues before it. The V and J genes are TRBV2 and TRBJ2-7; TRBD2 aligns across 14 bases. V was pared by 5 bases and J by 5 bases, with 5 bases of the junction left unmatched. Germline CDR1 SNHLY, CDR2 FYNNEI. The length of the CDR3 is 15 residues. The part of the CDR3 DNA that was read is TGTGCCAGCAGTTCGACTAGCGGGAGGGCCAACGAG. Its protein product is CASSSTSGRANE. The CDR3 as a whole reads CASSSTSGRANEQYF.

Points on this clone: The CDR3 goes on 3 residues after the read ends, and that part is filled in from the germline J gene. The rearrangement joins TRBV2 to TRBJ2-7; 7 bases line up with TRBD2. Germline V gives CDR1 SNHLY, CDR2 FYNNEI. Losses at the gene ends were 6 bases for V and 3 bases for J; bases not matched to a gene: 11. The length of the CDR3 is 15 residues. Incomplete CDR3 DNA: TGTGCCAGCAGGGCCCCGGGACTACCCAACTACGAG. Encoded protein: CASRAPGLPNYE. The entire CDR3 sequence reads CASRAPGLPNYEQYF.

Concerning this clone: The read comes to an end 3 residues before the CDR3 does, leaving the germline J gene to fill in the end. This sequence joins TRBV28 and TRBJ1-1, with D tentatively TRBD1 (5 bases). This CDR3 contains 12 residues. Trimming removed 2 bases from V and 5 bases from J, with 6 bases in between. Germline CDR1 and CDR2: MDHEN and SYDVKM. CDR3 in amino acids: CASSLEGTEAFF. CDR3 DNA, as far as it was read: TGTGCCAGCAGTTTAGAGGGGACTGAA.

CDR3: CSYREGQYF. The CDR3 DNA, read in part, is TGCAGCTACAGGGAGGGT. The chain is built from TRBV29-1 and TRBJ2-4, with D tentatively TRBD2 (7 bases). The read finishes 3 residues shy of the CDR3 end, and the germline J gene is used to complete it. CDR3 size: 9 residues. Germline values: CDR1 SQVTM, CDR2 ANQGSEA.

Note on this clone: The DNA ends 3 residues before the CDR3 does, and the rest of the CDR3 is filled in from the germline J gene. The chain carries TRBV18 and TRBJ2-2; weak D call: TRBD1 (5 bases). This CDR3 is 16 amino acids long. Germline CDR1 and CDR2: KGHSH and LQKENI. This chain's CDR3 is CASSPALSSGANVLFF. CDR3 DNA (partial): TGTGCCAGCTCGCCGGCACTGAGTTCTGGGGCCAACGTG.

Points on this clone: The read comes to an end 3 residues before the CDR3 does, leaving the germline J gene to fill in the end. The rearrangement uses TRBV5-1 and TRBJ2-2, with TRBD1 matching over 7 bases. CDR3 length equals 18 residues. With 2 bases clipped from V and 6 bases from J, the junction kept 16 bases outside the gene matches. Germline CDR1 and CDR2: SGHRS and YFSETQ. The part of the CDR3 DNA that was read is TGCGCCAGCAGCTTATCCCCTGACCGGGACAGTAGGGCCGGGGAG. Its protein is CASSLSPDRDSRAGE. The CDR3 as a whole reads CASSLSPDRDSRAGELFF.

About this clone itself: The read ends 3 residues early relative to the CDR3; the germline J gene fills the gap. The chain links TRBV5-1 to TRBJ2-1, with D uncertain. V shed 2 bases and J shed 0 bases, with 6 bases lying between them. Germline values: CDR1 SGHRS, CDR2 YFSETQ. This CDR3 has 14 residues. The DNA read from the CDR3 is TGCGCCAGCAGCTTACTGAGCTCCTACAATGAG. Amino acids: CASSLLSSYNE. From start to end, the CDR3 is CASSLLSSYNEQFF.

Concerning this clone: The read finishes 3 residues shy of the CDR3 end, and the germline J gene is used to complete it. The chain carries TRBV5-1 and TRBJ2-5; TRBD1 matches at 7 bases. This CDR3 has 14 amino acids. Per the germline V gene, CDR1 is SGHRS and CDR2 is YFSETQ. After removal of 4 bases from V and 4 bases from J, the junction contained 7 bases not matched to a gene. The covered CDR3 bases are TGCGCCAGCAGCCGGATGACAGGGAGAGAGACC. Translation gives CASSRMTGRET. The entire CDR3 reads CASSRMTGRETQYF.

On this clone itself: The read ends 3 residues before the CDR3 terminus; that terminus is restored from the germline J gene. The genes are TRBV20-1 and TRBJ2-1; 7 nucleotides agree with TRBD2. The germline CDR1 and CDR2 sequences are DFQATT and SNEGSKA (reference sequence). V dropped 6 bases and J dropped 6; count of bases not matched to a gene: 14. CDR3 length equals 15 residues. The CDR3 region is CSASRRSGVRNEQFF. The DNA read from the CDR3 is TGCAGTGCCTCCCGCCGAAGCGGGGTACGCAATGAG.